The 16 T cell receptor beta chains in this list originate from one sample, sequenced in a study of blood T cell repertoires in COVID-19. Using immunoSEQ multiplex PCR, the repertoire was profiled, and TCRdb retains in-frame clones only, with some absent. The repertoire holds under 250,000 clones, with around four fifths as singletons. Input material: peripheral blood. These receptors were obtained from a man aged 40-55 years with acute or convalescent COVID-19.

The V call is TRBV5-1, the J call TRBJ2-1, with 10 bases identical to TRBD2. Trimming cost V 4 bases and J 0 bases; bases outside gene matches: 7. CDR3 length equals 17 residues. Germline values: CDR1 SGHRS, CDR2 YFSETQ. DNA of the CDR3: TGCGCCAGCAGCGCCGGGACTAGCGCGAGCTCCTACAATGAGCAGTTCTTC. Translating it yields CASSAGTSASSYNEQFF.

The gene calls are TRBV19 and TRBJ1-6; D possibly corresponds to TRBD1 (6 bases). The CDR3 has 11 residues. With 8 bases removed from V and 7 bases from J, the gap between germline ends came to 6 bases. CDR1 is LNHDA and CDR2 is SQIVND in the germline V gene (reference sequence). This CDR3 reads CASQGNSPLHF. The CDR3 DNA follows: TGTGCCAGTCAGGGGAATTCACCCCTCCACTTT. The entire variable domain, with the rest obtained from reference TRBV19 and TRBJ1-6, is as follows: DGGITQSPKYLFRKEGQNVTLSCEQNLNHDAMYWYRQDPGQGLRLIYYSQIVNDFQKGDIAEGYSVSREKKESFPLTVTSAQKNPTAFYLCASQGNSPLHFGNGTRLTVT.

The V call is TRBV6-5, the J call TRBJ2-2; TRBD2 matches at 9 bases. V was clipped by 10 bases and J by 3 bases; unmatched bases: 3. CDR1 and CDR2 from the germline V gene are MNHEY and SVGAGI. CDR3 length equals 13 residues. CDR3 residues: CATIAGDTGELFF. In DNA form, the CDR3 reads TGTGCCACGATAGCGGGAGACACCGGGGAGCTGTTTTTT.

The genes are TRBV19 and TRBJ1-1, with unresolved D. V lost 7 bases and J lost 5, with 14 bases in between. This CDR3 comprises 13 residues. Germline V gene sequence: CDR1 LNHDA, CDR2 SQIVND (reference sequence). CDR3 amino acids: CASIGEGRTEAFF. CDR3 DNA sequence: TGTGCCAGTATAGGAGAGGGAAGGACTGAAGCTTTCTTT.

The rearrangement links TRBV12-5 to TRBJ2-2; D unclear. CDR1 is LGHNT and CDR2 is FRNRAP in the germline V gene. V was trimmed by 1 base and J by 1 base, leaving 4 bases between them. The CDR3 runs 14 residues. The CDR3 reads CASGLAGNTGELFF. CDR3 coding DNA: TGTGCTAGTGGTTTGGCCGGGAACACCGGGGAGCTGTTTTTT.

The V gene is TRBV11-3, the J gene TRBJ2-1, with 11 bases aligning to TRBD1. CDR1 is SGHNT and CDR2 is YENEEA in the germline V gene. The trim removed 0 bases at V and 7 bases at J, leaving 8 bases unmatched. The CDR3 has 17 residues. DNA for the CDR3: TGTGCCAGCAGCTTAGATTCCGGGACAGGGGGTTGGAATGAGCAGTTCTTC. Protein: CASSLDSGTGGWNEQFF.

This sequence joins TRBV4-1 and TRBJ1-1, with D perhaps TRBD1 (5 bases). The CDR3 covers 15 residues. V gave up 3 bases and J gave up 1 base, with 12 bases separating them. The germline V gene encodes CDR1 MGHRA and CDR2 YSYEKL. The DNA of the CDR3 is TGCGCCAGCAGCCACTCAGGCAGGGAGAACACTGAAGCTTTCTTT. Its translation: CASSHSGRENTEAFF.

This rearrangement joins TRBV18 to TRBJ1-3; D remains ambiguous. Germline CDR1 is KGHSH and CDR2 is LQKENI. This CDR3 comprises 14 residues. V lost 0 bases to trimming and J lost 11 bases, with 14 bases between them. The CDR3 spells CASSPPSALVAIYF. CDR3 nucleotides: TGTGCCAGCTCACCACCCTCCGCCTTAGTCGCCATATATTTT.

J is TRBJ1-1 and V is TRBV4-3; D call uncertain. The V end lost 0 bases, the J end lost 0 bases, and 11 bases lay between the germline ends. Germline V lookup: CDR1 LGHNA, CDR2 YSLEER. The CDR3 is 16 residues long. The CDR3, as DNA: TGCGCCAGCAGCCAAGAAGTTTACAGCCTGAACACTGAAGCTTTCTTT. Its translation is CASSQEVYSLNTEAFF.

This chain joins TRBV6-5 and TRBJ2-7; a weak D match, TRBD1 (5 bases). The germline gives CDR1 MNHEY, CDR2 SVGAGI. Deletions cut 5 bases from V and 5 bases from J, with 13 bases between. There are 13 residues in the CDR3. The CDR3 is CASSPVWGNEQYF. The CDR3 nucleotides read TGTGCCAGCAGTCCTGTTTGGGGCAACGAGCAGTACTTC.

V is TRBV4-2 and J is TRBJ1-2, with 12 bases fitting TRBD1. Germline-derived CDR1 and CDR2 are LGHNA and YNFKEQ. The CDR3 contains 15 residues. The trim removed 0 bases at V and 8 bases at J, leaving 4 bases unmatched. The CDR3 reads CASSQEGTGGNGYTF. For the CDR3, the DNA is TGTGCCAGCAGCCAAGAGGGGACAGGGGGCAACGGCTACACCTTC.

This chain joins TRBV7-2 and TRBJ2-7; 8 positions match TRBD1. V was pared by 5 bases and J by 6 bases, with 6 bases of the junction left unmatched. Germline values: CDR1 SGHTA, CDR2 FQGNSA. The length of the CDR3 is 13 residues. The CDR3 DNA reads as TGTGCCAGCAGCGGGACAGGACCCCTCGAGCAGTACTTC. Its translation: CASSGTGPLEQYF.

This chain uses TRBV19 with TRBJ2-1; 8 bases agree with TRBD2. Germline V gives CDR1 LNHDA, CDR2 SQIVND (reference sequence). The CDR3 contains 16 residues. J lost 0 bases, V lost 10 bases, and 11 bases had no gene match. The CDR3 sequence is CATSQGLAGSYNEQFF. As DNA, the CDR3 is TGTGCCACCAGTCAGGGTCTAGCGGGCTCCTACAATGAGCAGTTCTTC.

This clone was counted once. This chain links TRBV29-1 with TRBJ1-1; perhaps TRBD1 as D (5 bases). CDR3 length: 15 residues. Germline lookup yields CDR1 SQVTM and CDR2 ANQGSEA. V shed 5 bases and J shed 5 bases, with 21 bases lying between them. The CDR3 DNA is TGCAGCGTTACTGGGACCGATGGGAGGGTAACTGAAGCTTTCTTT. It codes for CSVTGTDGRVTEAFF.

The J gene is TRBJ2-7, the V gene TRBV30; the D gene is possibly TRBD1 (5 bases). Trimming cost V 1 base and J 4 bases, with 11 bases left between them. CDR1 GTSNPN and CDR2 SVGIG come from the germline V gene (reference sequence). The CDR3 is 13 amino acids. CDR3 sequence: CAWSGDSRYEQYF. The CDR3 DNA reads TGTGCCTGGAGTGGCGACAGCAGATACGAGCAGTACTTC.

The chain links TRBV6-5 to TRBJ1-2, with 7 bases that match TRBD1. Germline CDR1 MNHEY, CDR2 SVGAGI. V dropped 6 bases and J dropped 7; count of bases not matched to a gene: 5. CDR3 size: 12 residues. The CDR3 reads CASRRTGVGYTF. The CDR3 nucleotides read TGTGCCAGCAGAAGAACAGGGGTTGGCTACACCTTC.